This TCR beta chain was identified during a study of OX40 agonist ivuxolimab in advanced cancers. Trimming stripped 1 base from V and 5 bases from J, with 11 bases between. The CDR3 sequence is 14 residues long. Germline V lookup: CDR1 MNHNY, CDR2 SVGAGI (reference sequence). TCRdb's table, derived via immunoSEQ multiplex PCR, lists solely in-frame clones and lacks some. The sample contains approximately 90,000 clones, approximately 91% of which appear only once. This TCR came from an adult with an advanced solid tumor such as melanoma, head and neck, liver or kidney cancer. This chain connects TRBV6-6 to TRBJ1-1; D is ambiguous. Source: CD4+ or CD8+ T cells sorted from blood, taken in a trial of the OX40 agonist ivuxolimab. The CDR3, as DNA: TGTGCCAGCAGTTACTGGGTGACCGGGACTGAAGCTTTCTTT. Its translation is CASSYWVTGTEAFF.